One and the same sample provided the 5 T cell receptor beta chains below, sequenced in a study of T cell responses to AZD1222 COVID-19 vaccine. Assay: immunoSEQ multiplex PCR; the TCRdb copy retains only in-frame clones and omits some. The top ten hold more than 1.4% of the sample, which has about 150,000 clones, about 91% seen once. The sequencing used peripheral blood, collected on day 0 of AZD1222 vaccination. The receptor set was obtained from an adult in good health.

CDR3 sequence: CASSLGRDYEQYF. In nucleotides, the CDR3 is TGCGCCAGCAGCCTCGGCAGGGACTACGAGCAGTACTTC. The chain carries TRBV4-1 and TRBJ2-7; a weak D match, TRBD1 (5 bases). In germline, CDR1 is MGHRA, CDR2 YSYEKL. This CDR3 region has 13 residues. Between the trimmed V and J ends, which lost 4 bases and 3 bases, there was a span of 10 bases.

V usage is TRBV3-1 (or the pseudogene TRBV3-2) and J usage is TRBJ1-5; D gene ambiguous. The CDR3 length is 15 residues. Germline V gives CDR1 LGHDT, CDR2 YNNKEL (reference sequence). With 3 bases removed from V and 4 bases from J, the gap between germline ends came to 13 bases. DNA of the CDR3: TGTGCCAGCAGCCAGGGGTTGCTAGCAAATCAGCCCCAGCATTTT. Residues: CASSQGLLANQPQHF.

The V call is TRBV5-1, the J call TRBJ2-7; unclear D gene. The CDR3 has 14 amino acids. The V and J ends lost 4 bases and 4 bases respectively, with 15 bases between them. Germline V CDR1 and CDR2: SGHRS, YFSETQ. The CDR3 loop reads CASSDNSPRYEQYF. DNA of the CDR3: TGCGCCAGCAGCGACAACAGCCCCCGGTACGAGCAGTACTTC. The variable domain in full, with the rest retrieved from reference TRBV5-1 and TRBJ2-7, is KAGVTQTPRYLIKTRGQQVTLSCSPISGHRSVSWYQQTPGQGLQFLFEYFSETQRNKGNFPGRFSGRQFSNSRSEMNVSTLELGDSALYLCASSDNSPRYEQYFGPGTRLTVT.

V usage is TRBV5-1 and J usage is TRBJ2-2; D is ambiguous. This CDR3 contains 15 residues. Trimming cost V 4 bases and J 4 bases, with 14 bases left between them. The germline gives CDR1 SGHRS, CDR2 YFSETQ. The CDR3 loop is CASSSETTVTGELFF. In nucleotides, the CDR3 is TGCGCCAGCAGCAGCGAAACAACGGTCACCGGGGAGCTGTTTTTT.

This clone was observed once. The V call is TRBV7-3, the J call TRBJ1-1; D not certain. Between the trimmed V and J ends, which lost 4 bases and 2 bases, there was a span of 11 bases. Germline V gene lookup returns CDR1 SGHTA and CDR2 FQGTGA. The CDR3 sequence is 14 residues long. The CDR3 here is CASSSASLNTEAFF. DNA for the CDR3: TGTGCCAGCAGCTCGGCTTCACTAAACACTGAAGCTTTCTTT. Filled out from reference TRBV7-3 and TRBJ1-1, the complete variable domain reads GAGVSQTPSNKVTEKGKYVELRCDPISGHTALYWYRQSLGQGPEFLIYFQGTGAADDSGLPNDRFFAVRPEGSVSTLKIQRTERGDSAVYLCASSSASLNTEAFFGQGTRLTVV.